A single sample gave rise to the 13 T cell receptor beta chains below, sequenced in a study of cytomegalovirus exposure and HLA in healthy donors. Data came from immunoSEQ multiplex PCR; TCRdb stores just in-frame clones and leaves some out. The table includes approximately 280,000 clones, 70% to 90% detected once. Sequenced: PBMCs. The receptors were sampled from a young woman in good health and CMV-seronegative.

The chain is built from TRBV15 and TRBJ1-5; D unresolved. This CDR3 spans 12 amino acids. The V gene's germline CDR1 is LNHNV and CDR2 YYDKDF (reference sequence). The ends were cut back, 4 bases at V and 5 bases at J, with 6 bases in the middle. This chain's CDR3 is CATSNLDQPQHF. The CDR3 DNA is TGTGCCACCAGCAATTTAGATCAGCCCCAGCATTTT.

This chain connects TRBV7-6 to TRBJ2-5, with 7 bases aligning to TRBD1. V lost 3 bases, J lost 2 bases, and 6 bases stayed unmatched. This CDR3 comprises 15 residues. Germline CDR1 and CDR2: SGHVS and FNYEAQ. CDR3 sequence reads: CASSLAGTEQETQYF. In DNA form, the CDR3 reads TGTGCCAGCAGCTTGGCCGGGACAGAACAAGAGACCCAGTACTTC.

V and J are TRBV5-1 and TRBJ2-3; TRBD1 aligns across 8 bases. The V gene end was trimmed by 0 bases and the J gene end by 5 bases; junction bases not matched to a gene: 8. Germline loops: CDR1 SGHRS, CDR2 YFSETQ. This CDR3 contains 16 residues. The CDR3 spells CASSLGAGGLGDTQYF. The CDR3 DNA reads as TGCGCCAGCAGCTTGGGGGCAGGGGGCTTGGGAGATACGCAGTATTTT.

This chain joins TRBV27 and TRBJ2-7, with D maybe TRBD2 (6 bases). Germline V CDR1 and CDR2: MNHEY, SMNVEV (reference sequence). This CDR3 contains 14 residues. Trimming left V 6 bases short and J 0 bases short, with 12 bases between. The CDR3 nucleotides are TGTGCCAGCAGAGTAGCGGCCATCTCCTACGAGCAGTACTTC. The encoded protein is CASRVAAISYEQYF.

The chain uses TRBV5-1 and TRBJ2-3, with 9 positions matching TRBD1. The length of the CDR3 is 16 residues. V lost 1 base, J lost 3 bases, and 6 bases stayed unmatched. Germline CDR1 and CDR2: SGHRS and YFSETQ. The DNA of the CDR3 is TGCGCCAGCAGCTTGCTGGGACAGGGATTTACAGATACGCAGTATTTT. It translates to CASSLLGQGFTDTQYF.

The chain couples TRBV28 to TRBJ1-2; no reliable D call. V lost 4 bases, J lost 7 bases, and 7 bases lay in between. This CDR3 is built from 11 residues. Germline CDR1 and CDR2: MDHEN and SYDVKM. CDR3 DNA: TGTGCCAGCAGTTCCCGCAGTGGCTACACCTTC. Its protein product is CASSSRSGYTF.

The genes are TRBV18 and TRBJ2-2; D is perhaps TRBD1 (6 bases). Trimming stripped 7 bases from V and 1 base from J, with 10 bases between. This CDR3 has 14 residues. Germline V lookup: CDR1 KGHSH, CDR2 LQKENI. The DNA of the CDR3 is TGTGCCAGCTTAGGACAGATGAACACCGGGGAGCTGTTTTTT. This encodes CASLGQMNTGELFF. Based on the CDR3 plus reference TRBV18 and TRBJ2-2, the full variable domain is NAGVMQNPRHLVRRRGQEARLRCSPMKGHSHVYWYRQLPEEGLKFMVYLQKENIIDESGMPKERFSAEFPKEGPSILRIQQVVRGDSAAYFCASLGQMNTGELFFGEGSRLTVL.

This chain joins TRBV18 and TRBJ1-1; D might be TRBD1 (6 bases). The ends were cut back, 2 bases at V and 4 bases at J, with 8 bases in the middle. CDR1 KGHSH and CDR2 LQKENI come from the germline V gene. The CDR3 runs 13 residues. CDR3 in DNA: TGTGCCAGCTCACCATTAGGGGGCACTGAAGCTTTCTTT. Protein product: CASSPLGGTEAFF.

The chain uses TRBV5-4 and TRBJ2-1, with 9 bases lining up with TRBD2. The germline gives CDR1 SGHNT, CDR2 YYREEE (reference sequence). There are 17 residues in the CDR3. The ends lost 0 bases at V and 7 bases at J; junction bases unmatched: 11. CDR3 in DNA: TGTGCCAGCAGCTTGGTCCTTCTAGCTAGCGGGGTAAATGAGCAGTTCTTC. Translated: CASSLVLLASGVNEQFF.

The rearrangement links TRBV28 to TRBJ1-3; D ambiguous. Between the trimmed V and J ends, which lost 6 bases and 4 bases, there was a span of 19 bases. Germline CDR1 MDHEN, CDR2 SYDVKM. The CDR3 extends over 16 amino acids. The CDR3 sequence: CASSRLTGMVGNTIYF. In nucleotides, the CDR3 is TGTGCCAGCAGCCGCCTGACCGGGATGGTCGGAAACACCATATATTTT.

The gene calls are TRBV27 and TRBJ1-4; D is unresolved. The V end lost 5 bases, the J end lost 7 bases, and 14 bases lay between the germline ends. This CDR3 has 14 amino acids. CDR1 and CDR2 from the germline V gene are MNHEY and SMNVEV (reference sequence). CDR3 residues: CASSATRRVEKLFF. The CDR3 bases are TGTGCCAGCAGTGCGACCCGCCGGGTTGAAAAACTGTTTTTT. The variable domain in full, completed from reference TRBV27 and TRBJ1-4, reads EAQVTQNPRYLITVTGKKLTVTCSQNMNHEYMSWYRQDPGLGLRQIYYSMNVEVTDKGDVPEGYKVSRKEKRNFPLILESPSPNQTSLYFCASSATRRVEKLFFGSGTQLSVL.

V and J are TRBV9 and TRBJ2-3; 7 nucleotides agree with TRBD1. The CDR3 runs to 15 residues. Germline CDR1 is SGDLS and CDR2 is YYNGEE. V lost 7 bases to trimming and J lost 0 bases; unmatched junction nucleotides: 8. This CDR3 reads CASSQGPASTDTQYF. The CDR3 nucleotides read TGTGCCAGCTCACAGGGGCCAGCAAGCACAGATACGCAGTATTTT.

The gene calls are TRBV6-5 and TRBJ2-5, with no clear D. The CDR3 loop spans 14 amino acids. The germline V and J ends were trimmed by 6 bases and 4 bases, with 15 bases remaining between them. Germline-derived CDR1 and CDR2 are MNHEY and SVGAGI. CDR3 bases: TGTGCCAGCAGAAACGGCGGCACCGTAGAGACCCAGTACTTC. Amino acid sequence: CASRNGGTVETQYF.